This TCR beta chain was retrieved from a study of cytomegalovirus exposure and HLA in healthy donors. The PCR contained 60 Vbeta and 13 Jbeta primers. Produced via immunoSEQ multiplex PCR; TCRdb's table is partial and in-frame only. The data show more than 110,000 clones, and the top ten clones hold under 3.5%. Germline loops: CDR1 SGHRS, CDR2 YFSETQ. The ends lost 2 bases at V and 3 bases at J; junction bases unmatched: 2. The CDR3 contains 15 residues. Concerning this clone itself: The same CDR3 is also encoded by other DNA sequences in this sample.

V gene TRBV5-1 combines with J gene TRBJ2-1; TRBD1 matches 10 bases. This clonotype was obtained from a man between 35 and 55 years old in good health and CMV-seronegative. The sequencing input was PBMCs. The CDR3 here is CASSFRTGGYNEQFF. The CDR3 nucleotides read TGCGCCAGCAGCTTCCGGACAGGGGGCTACAATGAGCAGTTCTTC.